This TCR beta chain was captured by sequencing in a study of blood T cell repertoires in COVID-19. In the authors' methods: From reference gene primer amplification, estimates of nucleated cell counts were derived. TCRdb's copy holds only in-frame clones and misses some; the assay was immunoSEQ multiplex PCR. V and J calls and clone size are copied from that table; D and trimming were computed from the DNA. The data contain 140,000 to 150,000 clones, 88% of them singletons. The TCR was taken from a human donor in a cohort sampled during active COVID-19. Sequenced sample: peripheral blood.

The CDR3 nucleotides read TGTGCCAGCAGCTTGATTACCGGGACTGTTAACACCGGGGAGCTGTTTTTT. Translating gives CASSLITGTVNTGELFF. The chain carries TRBV5-6 and TRBJ2-2; TRBD2 might be the D (6 bases). The CDR3 is 17 amino acids. CDR1 and CDR2 from the germline V gene are SGHDT and YYEEEE. V was shortened by 1 base and J by 2 bases, with 15 bases between the two germline ends.